This T cell receptor (beta chain) was recorded in a study of T cells in women clearing cervical HPV infection. The overall study: Control women cleared a single incident HPV16 infection within 12 months. Case blood was drawn a median around 140 days after lesion detection. Study outcomes and limitations: Each sample's T-cell count was unknown, possibly confounding richness.

Genomic DNA, averaging approximately 1,300 ng per sample, yielded TCR beta CDR3 via immunoSEQ. Generated by immunoSEQ multiplex PCR, the TCRdb table keeps only in-frame clones and is missing some. The sample table includes about 39,000 clones. Per germline, CDR1 SGHRS and CDR2 YFSETQ. The CDR3 has 15 residues. Trimming removed 3 bases from V and 6 bases from J; junction bases left unmatched: 6. A remark on this clone: Antigen: not known. With the read ending 3 residues before the CDR3 end, the germline J gene is used to fill in that end.

This chain links TRBV5-1 with TRBJ2-1; 10 nucleotides line up with TRBD1. The TCR comes from a woman between 18 and 69 years old with a cervical HPV16 infection that either progressed to CIN3+ or cleared (not recorded which). Sequences were obtained from blood buffy coat. CDR3 loop: CASSYGTGVTNEQFF. The CDR3 bases that were read are TGCGCCAGCAGCTACGGGACAGGGGTGACCAATGAG.